Reported below is one T cell receptor (beta chain). Its antigen is as yet unknown. The sample belongs to a study of cytomegalovirus exposure and HLA in healthy donors. Overall study results and limits: There were three CMV-associated chains whose specificity for CMV antigens was confirmed in vitro. Cytomegalovirus-associated TCR beta chains were listed, numbering 164. As a later analysis showed, several of the most significant clusters appeared to be linked to common viral pathogens.

The PCR used 60 Vbeta and 13 Jbeta primers. Using immunoSEQ multiplex PCR, the repertoire was profiled, and TCRdb retains in-frame clones only, with some absent. The table lists 150,000 to 250,000 clones. This CDR3 has 15 amino acids. The V segment lost 1 base and the J segment 2 bases; nucleotides outside the gene matches: 6. The germline V gene encodes CDR1 SQVTM and CDR2 ANQGSEA. This chain links TRBV29-1 with TRBJ2-3; 7 bases line up with TRBD2. The sample consisted of PBMCs. This sequence originates from a boy younger than 18 in good health and CMV-seronegative. For the CDR3, the DNA is TGCAGCGTTGAAGGCACTAGCGAGAACACAGATACGCAGTATTTT. Its translation: CSVEGTSENTDTQYF.